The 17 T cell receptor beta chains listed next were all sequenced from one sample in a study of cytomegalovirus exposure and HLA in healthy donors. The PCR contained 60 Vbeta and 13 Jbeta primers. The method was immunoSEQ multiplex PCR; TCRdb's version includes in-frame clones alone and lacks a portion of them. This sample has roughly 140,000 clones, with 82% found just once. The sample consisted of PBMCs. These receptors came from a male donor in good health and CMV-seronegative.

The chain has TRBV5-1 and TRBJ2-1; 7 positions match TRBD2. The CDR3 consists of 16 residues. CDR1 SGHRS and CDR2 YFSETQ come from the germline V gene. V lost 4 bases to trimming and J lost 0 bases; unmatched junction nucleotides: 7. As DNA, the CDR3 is TGCGCCAGCAGCCCCACTAGCGAGAGCTCCTACAATGAGCAGTTCTTC. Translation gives CASSPTSESSYNEQFF.

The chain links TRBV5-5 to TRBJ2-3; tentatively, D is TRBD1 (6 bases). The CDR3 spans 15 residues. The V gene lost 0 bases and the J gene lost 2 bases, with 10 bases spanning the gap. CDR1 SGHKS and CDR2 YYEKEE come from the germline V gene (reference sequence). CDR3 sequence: CASSLEGHHTDTQYF. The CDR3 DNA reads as TGTGCCAGCAGCTTGGAGGGACACCACACAGATACGCAGTATTTT.

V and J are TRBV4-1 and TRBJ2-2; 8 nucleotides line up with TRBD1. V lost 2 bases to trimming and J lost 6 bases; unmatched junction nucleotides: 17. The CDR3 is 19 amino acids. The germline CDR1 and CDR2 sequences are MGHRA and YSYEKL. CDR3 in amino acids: CASSQLTWEDREVSGELFF. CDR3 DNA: TGCGCCAGCAGCCAACTTACCTGGGAGGACAGGGAGGTATCCGGGGAGCTGTTTTTT.

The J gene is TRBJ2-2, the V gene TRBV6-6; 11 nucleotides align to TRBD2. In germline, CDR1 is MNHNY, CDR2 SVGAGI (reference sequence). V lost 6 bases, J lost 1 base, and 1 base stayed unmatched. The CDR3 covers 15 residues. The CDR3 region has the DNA TGTGCCAGCAGGGGACTAGCGGTGAACACCGGGGAGCTGTTTTTT. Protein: CASRGLAVNTGELFF.

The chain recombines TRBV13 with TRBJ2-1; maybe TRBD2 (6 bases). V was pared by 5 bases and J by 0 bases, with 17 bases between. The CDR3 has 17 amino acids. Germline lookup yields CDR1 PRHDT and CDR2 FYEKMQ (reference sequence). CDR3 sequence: CASSPRDSGSSYNEQFF. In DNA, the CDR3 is TGTGCCAGCAGCCCCAGGGACTCCGGTAGCTCCTACAATGAGCAGTTCTTC.

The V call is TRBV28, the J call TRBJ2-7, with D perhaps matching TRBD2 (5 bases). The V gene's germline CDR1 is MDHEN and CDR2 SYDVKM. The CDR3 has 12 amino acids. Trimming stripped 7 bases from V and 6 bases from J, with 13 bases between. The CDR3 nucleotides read TGTGCCAGCACGCGTCGAGGGCGCGAGCAGTACTTC. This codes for CASTRRGREQYF.

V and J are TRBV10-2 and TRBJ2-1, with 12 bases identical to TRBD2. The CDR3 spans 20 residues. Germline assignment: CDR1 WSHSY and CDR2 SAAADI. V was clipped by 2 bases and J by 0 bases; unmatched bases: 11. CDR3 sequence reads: CASSETSGGPIPPSYNEQFF. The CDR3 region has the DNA TGCGCCAGCAGTGAGACTAGCGGGGGGCCGATCCCCCCCTCCTACAATGAGCAGTTCTTC.

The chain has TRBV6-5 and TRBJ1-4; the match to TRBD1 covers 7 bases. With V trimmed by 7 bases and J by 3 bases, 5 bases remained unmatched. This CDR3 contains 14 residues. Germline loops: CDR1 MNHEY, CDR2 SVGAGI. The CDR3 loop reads CASTRQGPNEKLFF. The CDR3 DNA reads TGTGCCAGCACCCGACAGGGCCCTAATGAAAAACTGTTTTTT.

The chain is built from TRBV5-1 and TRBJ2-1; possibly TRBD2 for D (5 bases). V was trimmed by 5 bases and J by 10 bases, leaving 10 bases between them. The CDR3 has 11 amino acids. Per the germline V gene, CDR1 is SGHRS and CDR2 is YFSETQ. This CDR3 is CASRAGNEQFF. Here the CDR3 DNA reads TGCGCCAGCAGGGCCGGGAACGAGCAGTTCTTC.

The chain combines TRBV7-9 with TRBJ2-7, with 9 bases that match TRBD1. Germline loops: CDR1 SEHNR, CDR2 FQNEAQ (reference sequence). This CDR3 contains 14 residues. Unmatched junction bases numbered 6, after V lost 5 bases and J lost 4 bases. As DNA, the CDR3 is TGTGCCAGCAGCGGGTGGACAGGGGAGTACGAGCAGTACTTC. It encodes CASSGWTGEYEQYF.

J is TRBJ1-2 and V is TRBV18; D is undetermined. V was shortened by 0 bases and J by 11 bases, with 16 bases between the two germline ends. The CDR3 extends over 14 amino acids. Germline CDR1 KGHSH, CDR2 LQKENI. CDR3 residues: CASSPPERSFGYTF. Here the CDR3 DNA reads TGTGCCAGCTCACCACCGGAGAGAAGTTTCGGTTACACCTTC.

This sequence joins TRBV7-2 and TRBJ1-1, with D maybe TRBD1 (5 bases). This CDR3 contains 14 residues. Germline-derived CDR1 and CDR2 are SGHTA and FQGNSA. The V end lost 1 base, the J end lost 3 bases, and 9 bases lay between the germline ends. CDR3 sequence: CASSLGQLHTEAFF. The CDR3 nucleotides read TGTGCCAGCAGCTTAGGACAGTTACACACTGAAGCTTTCTTT.

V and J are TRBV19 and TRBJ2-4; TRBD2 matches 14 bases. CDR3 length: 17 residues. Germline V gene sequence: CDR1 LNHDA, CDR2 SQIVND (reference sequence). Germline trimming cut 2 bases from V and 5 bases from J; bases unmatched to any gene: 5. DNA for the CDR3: TGTGCCAGTAGTATAAACGGACTAGCGGGGGGCCAAAACATTCAGTACTTC. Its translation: CASSINGLAGGQNIQYF.

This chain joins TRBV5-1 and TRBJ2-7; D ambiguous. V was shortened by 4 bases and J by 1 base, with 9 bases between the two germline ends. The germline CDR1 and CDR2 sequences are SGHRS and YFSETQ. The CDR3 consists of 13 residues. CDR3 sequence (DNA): TGCGCCAGCAGCGTGGTTATGTCCTACGAGCAGTACTTC. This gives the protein CASSVVMSYEQYF.

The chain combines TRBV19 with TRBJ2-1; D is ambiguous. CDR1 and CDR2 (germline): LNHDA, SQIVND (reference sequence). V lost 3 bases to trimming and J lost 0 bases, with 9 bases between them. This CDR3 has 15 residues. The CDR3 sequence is CASSIARSSYNEQFF. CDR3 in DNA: TGTGCCAGTAGTATTGCCAGAAGCTCCTACAATGAGCAGTTCTTC. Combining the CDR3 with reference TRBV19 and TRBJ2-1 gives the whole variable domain DGGITQSPKYLFRKEGQNVTLSCEQNLNHDAMYWYRQDPGQGLRLIYYSQIVNDFQKGDIAEGYSVSREKKESFPLTVTSAQKNPTAFYLCASSIARSSYNEQFFGPGTRLTVL.

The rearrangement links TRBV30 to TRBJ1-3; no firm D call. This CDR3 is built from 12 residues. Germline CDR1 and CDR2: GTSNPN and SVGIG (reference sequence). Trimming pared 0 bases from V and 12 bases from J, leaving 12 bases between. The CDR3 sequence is CAWSVVRGRIYF. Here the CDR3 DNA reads TGTGCCTGGAGTGTAGTCCGAGGTCGCATATATTTT. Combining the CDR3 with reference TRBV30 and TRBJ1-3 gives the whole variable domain SQTIHQWPATLVQPVGSPLSLECTVEGTSNPNLYWYRQAAGRGLQLLFYSVGIGQISSEVPQNLSASRPQDRQFILSSKKLLLSDSGFYLCAWSVVRGRIYFGEGSWLTVV.

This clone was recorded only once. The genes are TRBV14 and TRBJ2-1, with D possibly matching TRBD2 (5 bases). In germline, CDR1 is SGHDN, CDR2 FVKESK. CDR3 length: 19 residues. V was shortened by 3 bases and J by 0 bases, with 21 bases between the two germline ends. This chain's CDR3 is CASSQKRIGGISSYNEQFF. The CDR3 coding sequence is TGTGCCAGCAGCCAGAAACGCATAGGAGGAATCAGCTCCTACAATGAGCAGTTCTTC.